The clone carrying this T cell receptor beta chain was seen more than once but under ten times. The record originates from a study of CD8+ T cells in alopecia areata. CDR3 size: 13 residues. Germline V lookup: CDR1 SQVTM, CDR2 ANQGSEA. V lost 4 bases to trimming and J lost 3 bases, with 10 bases between them. Extracted RNA was reverse transcribed, and the resulting cDNA served as sequencing template. Repertoires were generated with immunoSEQ multiplex PCR, while TCRdb's copy carries only in-frame clones and drops some. The sample lists roughly 200,000 clones, under 40% occurring once. The treatment: oral pan-JAK inhibitor, 5-10 mg twice daily.

The clonotype comes from a human donor with alopecia areata. The V gene is TRBV29-1, the J gene TRBJ2-1; TRBD1 is a possible D gene (6 bases). Source: CD4+ T cells sorted from blood, taken at approximately week 30, from a patient treated with tofacitinib. The CDR3 here is CSVVKQGYNEQFF. In DNA, the CDR3 is TGCAGCGTTGTAAAACAGGGCTACAATGAGCAGTTCTTC.